The 17 T cell receptor beta chains in this list originate from one sample, sequenced in a study of blood T cell repertoires in COVID-19. The table came from immunoSEQ multiplex PCR; TCRdb's copy has only in-frame clones and leaves some out. The table lists around 500,000 clones, roughly 90% of them singletons. The specimen sequenced was PBMCs or T cells enriched from blood (not recorded which). These receptors came from a woman aged 40 to 50 who had recovered from COVID-19.

The chain couples TRBV6-4 to TRBJ2-7; D might be TRBD1 (5 bases). The germline V gene encodes CDR1 MRHNA and CDR2 SNTAGT. The V and J ends lost 4 bases and 5 bases respectively, with 18 bases between them. The CDR3 is 15 amino acids. The CDR3 DNA is TGTGCCAGCAGTGGGGTCTGGGCTAGGGGCCACGAGCAGTACTTC. This sequence encodes CASSGVWARGHEQYF.

The genes are TRBV9 and TRBJ2-1, with unresolved D. The CDR3 has 17 residues. CDR1 SGDLS and CDR2 YYNGEE come from the germline V gene. Trimming cost V 3 bases and J 1 base, with 17 bases left between them. The CDR3 reads CASSARHYPTSYNEQFF. CDR3 DNA sequence: TGTGCCAGCAGCGCCCGCCACTACCCTACTTCCTACAATGAGCAGTTCTTC.

This rearrangement joins TRBV30 to TRBJ2-6; weak D call: TRBD1 (6 bases). Germline V CDR1 and CDR2: GTSNPN, SVGIG (reference sequence). The CDR3 has 14 residues. Trimming took 5 bases from V and 2 from J, leaving 10 bases between them. DNA for the CDR3: TGTGCCTGGGGATCAGGGGCTGGGGCCAACGTCCTGACTTTC. Protein product: CAWGSGAGANVLTF.

This clone showed up just a few times. V usage is TRBV4-2 and J usage is TRBJ2-2, with a weak D call TRBD2 (6 bases). V lost 0 bases, J lost 2 bases, and 13 bases lay in between. The CDR3 is made up of 17 amino acids. Germline V gene lookup returns CDR1 LGHNA and CDR2 YNFKEQ. DNA of the CDR3: TGTGCCAGCAGCCAAGAGGGCGGGATCCTTAACACCGGGGAGCTGTTTTTT. Translating gives CASSQEGGILNTGELFF.

The V and J genes are TRBV3-1 (or the pseudogene TRBV3-2) and TRBJ2-1, with D unresolved. This CDR3 has 14 residues. Trimming stripped 3 bases from V and 4 bases from J, with 10 bases between. Looked up from germline, CDR1 is LGHDT and CDR2 is YNNKEL (reference sequence). CDR3 sequence reads: CASSHGTVYNEQFF. The CDR3 DNA reads TGTGCCAGCAGCCACGGTACAGTATACAATGAGCAGTTCTTC.

The chain links TRBV6-2 or TRBV6-3 to TRBJ2-1; 8 bases line up with TRBD1. The CDR3 is made up of 13 amino acids. Germline V gene lookup returns CDR1 MNHEY and CDR2 SVGEGT. V shed 4 bases and J 11 bases; nucleotides not matched to a gene: 7. The CDR3 nucleotides are TGTGCCAGCAGTTCAGCAGGGGGCTTGCAGCAGTTCTTC. This translates into CASSSAGGLQQFF.

This clone appeared once. This sequence joins TRBV4-3 and TRBJ1-4; 7 bases match TRBD1. Trimming at V came to 1 base and at J to 3 bases, leaving 8 bases not matched to a gene. CDR3 size: 17 residues. CDR1 is LGHNA, CDR2 YSLEER, per germline. CDR3 bases: TGCGCCAGCAGCCAAGCTTCATACGGGACAGCTAATGAAAAACTGTTTTTT. Encoded protein: CASSQASYGTANEKLFF.

V usage is TRBV4-2 and J usage is TRBJ2-1; possible D gene TRBD2, 5 bases. With 3 bases removed from V and 4 bases from J, the gap between germline ends came to 16 bases. The CDR3 has 16 residues. CDR1 and CDR2 from the germline V gene are LGHNA and YNFKEQ. CDR3 DNA: TGTGCCAGCAGCCAGGAGACTACCCCCCCTTACAATGAGCAGTTCTTC. Protein product: CASSQETTPPYNEQFF.

Concerning this clone: The same CDR3 can be traced to other DNA sequences in this sample. J is TRBJ1-1 and V is TRBV5-1; maybe TRBD1 (5 bases). Trimming took 1 base from V and 1 from J, leaving 8 bases between them. The length of the CDR3 is 14 residues. Germline V lookup: CDR1 SGHRS, CDR2 YFSETQ. The CDR3 DNA sequence: TGCGCCAGCAGCTTGTTAGGGGCGAACACTGAAGCTTTCTTT. Amino acid sequence: CASSLLGANTEAFF.

This chain links TRBV18 with TRBJ2-7; 7 bases are a match to TRBD1. The CDR3 is 15 residues long. Germline trimming cut 2 bases from V and 6 bases from J; bases unmatched to any gene: 10. Germline assignment: CDR1 KGHSH and CDR2 LQKENI. This CDR3 reads CASSPDTGVPLEQYF. The CDR3 bases are TGTGCCAGCTCACCAGACACAGGGGTCCCCCTCGAGCAGTACTTC.

V and J are TRBV4-3 and TRBJ2-3; TRBD2 matches 12 bases. CDR1 LGHNA and CDR2 YSLEER come from the germline V gene. Trimming took 0 bases from V and 2 from J; bases not matched to a gene: 9. There are 19 residues in the CDR3. CDR3 sequence: CASSQDLLGLAGDTDTQYF. The CDR3 nucleotides read TGCGCCAGCAGCCAAGATCTCCTGGGACTAGCGGGCGACACAGATACGCAGTATTTT.

This clone turned up a few times. The CDR3 bases are TGCGCCAGCAGCCAAGGATCCGGGACACGGAACACTGAAGCTTTCTTT. Protein sequence: CASSQGSGTRNTEAFF. The chain uses TRBV4-3 and TRBJ1-1, with D tentatively TRBD1 (6 bases). The CDR3 runs to 16 residues. Germline values: CDR1 LGHNA, CDR2 YSLEER. V lost 1 base to trimming and J lost 1 base, with 13 bases between them.

V is TRBV19 and J is TRBJ2-5; D possibly corresponds to TRBD1 (5 bases). Germline lookup yields CDR1 LNHDA and CDR2 SQIVND (reference sequence). This CDR3 is 14 amino acids long. Trimming took 4 bases from V and 5 from J, leaving 14 bases between them. In DNA, the CDR3 is TGTGCCAGTAGTACCCTGGCAGGGCGCGAGACCCAGTACTTC. Translating it yields CASSTLAGRETQYF.

This clone was recorded only once. V gene TRBV5-1 combines with J gene TRBJ1-6, with 7 bases lining up with TRBD1. The trim removed 0 bases at V and 10 bases at J, leaving 13 bases unmatched. Germline values: CDR1 SGHRS, CDR2 YFSETQ. The CDR3 is made up of 17 amino acids. CDR3 sequence: CASSLAPAGQIYSPLHF. The CDR3 DNA reads TGCGCCAGCAGCTTGGCCCCCGCGGGACAGATCTACTCACCCCTCCACTTT.

The chain has TRBV5-1 and TRBJ2-7; possible D gene TRBD1, 6 bases. Between the trimmed V and J ends, which lost 1 base and 6 bases, there was a span of 17 bases. This CDR3 has 15 residues. The germline CDR1 and CDR2 sequences are SGHRS and YFSETQ. CDR3 sequence: CASSLRNRDRGEQYF. The DNA for the CDR3 is TGCGCCAGCAGCTTGCGGAACAGGGATAGAGGCGAGCAGTACTTC.

The chain combines TRBV7-2 with TRBJ2-2; 8 nucleotides align to TRBD1. The junction had 3 bases not matched to a gene; V was cut back by 5 bases and J by 1 base. The length of the CDR3 is 15 residues. Looked up from germline, CDR1 is SGHTA and CDR2 is FQGNSA. The CDR3: CASSTGTGNTGELFF. Here the CDR3 DNA reads TGTGCCAGCAGCACGGGGACAGGGAACACCGGGGAGCTGTTTTTT. The variable domain in full, completed from reference TRBV7-2 and TRBJ2-2, reads GAGVSQSPSNKVTEKGKDVELRCDPISGHTALYWYRQSLGQGLEFLIYFQGNSAPDKSGLPSDRFSAERTGGSVSTLTIQRTQQEDSAVYLCASSTGTGNTGELFFGEGSRLTVL.

V is TRBV28 and J is TRBJ1-3; D is unclear. CDR3 length: 16 amino acids. V lost 7 bases to trimming and J lost 4 bases, with 20 bases between them. CDR1 is MDHEN, CDR2 SYDVKM, per germline. The CDR3 is CASTSTGESVGNTIYF. The CDR3 bases are TGTGCCAGCACCTCCACCGGGGAAAGTGTGGGAAACACCATATATTTT.